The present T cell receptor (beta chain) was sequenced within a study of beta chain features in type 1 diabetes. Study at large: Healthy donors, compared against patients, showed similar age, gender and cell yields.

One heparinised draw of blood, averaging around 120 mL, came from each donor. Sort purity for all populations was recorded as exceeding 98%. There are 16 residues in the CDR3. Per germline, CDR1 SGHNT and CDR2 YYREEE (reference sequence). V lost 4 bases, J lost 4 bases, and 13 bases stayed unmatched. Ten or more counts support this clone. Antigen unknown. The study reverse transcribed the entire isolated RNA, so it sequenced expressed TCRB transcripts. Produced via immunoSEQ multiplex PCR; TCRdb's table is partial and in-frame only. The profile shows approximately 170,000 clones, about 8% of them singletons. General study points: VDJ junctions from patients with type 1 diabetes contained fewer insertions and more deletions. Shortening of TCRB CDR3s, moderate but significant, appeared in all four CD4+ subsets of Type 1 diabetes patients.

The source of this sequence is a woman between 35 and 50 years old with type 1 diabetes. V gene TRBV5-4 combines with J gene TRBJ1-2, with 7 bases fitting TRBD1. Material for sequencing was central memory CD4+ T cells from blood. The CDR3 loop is CASSPEGGPVRYGYTF. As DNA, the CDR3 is TGTGCCAGCAGCCCAGAAGGGGGCCCAGTCCGCTATGGCTACACCTTC.